A selection of T cell receptor beta chains follows, all from one sample in a study of response to subunit inactivated influenza vaccine. Each CDR3 protein is one row after TCRdb ran MiXCR on the RT-PCR reads. The repertoire holds about 580,000 distinct CDR3 sequences, with 14% as singletons. This sample comprised PBMCs from blood, obtained approximately 13 days after vaccination. The receptor source for this set is a man between 45 and 60 years old who received an inactivated influenza vaccine. CDR3s include the opening cysteine and the closing phenylalanine or tryptophan. Each record gives: V gene, D gene, J gene, clone size, CDR3 protein, CDR3 DNA. The D gene is left open where the match is weak. Part of the rows lack a size; the others show once, few, many or a class for expanded clones.

TRBV4-1,TRBD2,TRBJ2-2,many,CASSQDLPRGRLGFNTGELFF,TGCGCCAGCAGCCAAGATCTTCCCCGCGGGAGGCTCGGTTTTAACACCGGGGAGCTGTTTTTT
TRBV2,NA,TRBJ2-5,few,CASSEIGGGETQYF,TGTGCCAGCAGTGAGATAGGGGGTGGAGAGACCCAGTACTTC
TRBV12-3/TRBV12-4,NA,TRBJ2-7,NA,CASATAYEQYF,TGTGCCAGCGCGACAGCCTACGAGCAGTACTTC
TRBV20-1,NA,TRBJ2-7,few,CSALGRETYEQYF,TGCAGTGCCCTCGGACGAGAAACCTACGAGCAGTACTTC
TRBV7-2,NA,TRBJ2-1,few,CASSSTLGARNEQFF,TGTGCCAGCAGCTCGACCCTTGGGGCGCGCAATGAGCAGTTCTTC
TRBV28,TRBD1,TRBJ1-1,few,CASSVDRVLDLENTEAFF,TGTGCCAGCAGCGTGGACAGGGTCTTAGACCTCGAGAACACTGAAGCTTTCTTT
TRBV4-2,NA,TRBJ2-7,many,CASSQDRASTQYF,TGTGCCAGCAGCCAAGATAGAGCAAGCACCCAGTACTTC
TRBV18,NA,TRBJ2-1,few,CASSPRRLETYNEQFF,TGTGCCAGCTCACCAAGAAGGCTGGAGACCTACAATGAGCAGTTCTTC
TRBV7-9,NA,TRBJ2-1,few,CASSLGGHLQYEQFF,TGTGCCAGCAGCTTAGGGGGACATCTACAATATGAGCAGTTCTTC
TRBV7-9,TRBD2,TRBJ2-3,NA,CASDLGTSGGYTDTQYF,TGTGCCAGCGACTTAGGTACTAGCGGGGGATACACAGATACGCAGTATTTT
TRBV12-3/TRBV12-4,TRBD1,TRBJ1-5,NA,CASSSTAGQGYQPQHF,TGTGCCAGCAGTTCTACTGCGGGACAGGGATATCAGCCCCAGCATTTT
TRBV7-2,NA,TRBJ1-1,few,CASSLRRSQNTEAFF,TGTGCCAGCAGCTTACGAAGGAGCCAGAACACTGAAGCTTTCTTT
TRBV3-1,NA,TRBJ2-2,many,CASSQGYGTGELFF,TGTGCCAGCAGCCAGGGGTACGGCACCGGGGAGCTGTTTTTT
TRBV12-3/TRBV12-4,NA,TRBJ2-2,NA,CASKAPGAGASGELFF,TGTGCCAGCAAAGCCCCGGGAGCCGGCGCTTCCGGGGAGCTGTTTTTT
TRBV4-1,TRBD1,TRBJ1-2,NA,CASSQDHRTGGASNYGYTF,TGCGCCAGCAGCCAAGATCACCGGACAGGGGGTGCTTCAAACTATGGCTACACCTTC
TRBV7-2,TRBD2,TRBJ2-7,few,CASSLTSGSGRWEQYF,TGTGCCAGCAGCTTGACTAGCGGGAGTGGCCGTTGGGAGCAGTACTTC
TRBV28,TRBD2,TRBJ2-5,NA,CASSLGASGTLGETQYF,TGTGCCAGCAGTTTAGGGGCTAGCGGGACCCTCGGGGAGACCCAGTACTTC
TRBV5-1,NA,TRBJ2-7,many,CASSPASGTTYEQYF,TGCGCCAGCAGCCCCGCATCCGGGACAACTTACGAGCAGTACTTC
TRBV7-2,TRBD1,TRBJ1-2,once,CASSSDRGMGYTF,TGTGCCAGCAGCTCGGACAGGGGGATGGGCTACACCTTC
TRBV6-1,NA,TRBJ2-3,NA,CASSDRPGTDTQYF,TGTGCCAGCAGTGACAGACCAGGGACAGATACGCAGTATTTT
TRBV29-1,NA,TRBJ1-1,NA,CSAHPGQSYTEAFF,TGCAGCGCCCATCCAGGACAGTCCTACACTGAAGCTTTCTTT
TRBV3-1,NA,TRBJ2-5,few,CASSQDGDTQETQYF,TGTGCCAGCAGCCAAGATGGGGACACTCAAGAGACCCAGTACTTC
TRBV12-3/TRBV12-4,NA,TRBJ2-5,many,CASSPTGPQETQYF,TGTGCCAGCAGTCCAACGGGACCACAAGAGACCCAGTACTTC
TRBV9,TRBD2,TRBJ2-3,NA,CASSLSPSGRTDTQYF,TGTGCCAGCAGCTTAAGTCCTAGCGGGAGGACAGATACGCAGTATTTT
TRBV11-2,TRBD2,TRBJ2-1,few,CASSILAGGRRNEQFF,TGTGCCAGCAGTATTTTAGCGGGAGGGAGGCGAAATGAGCAGTTCTTC
TRBV12-3/TRBV12-4,NA,TRBJ2-7,NA,CASSLAQGLPVEQYF,TGTGCCAGCAGTTTAGCGCAAGGCCTGCCAGTGGAGCAGTACTTC
TRBV28,NA,TRBJ2-7,few,CASSLYRGRGGEQYF,TGTGCCAGCAGTTTATACCGGGGAAGGGGCGGCGAGCAGTACTTC
TRBV4-3,TRBD1,TRBJ2-3,NA,CASSPWTGAGTQYF,TGCGCCAGCAGCCCCTGGACAGGGGCGGGTACGCAGTATTTT
TRBV7-2,NA,TRBJ2-5,NA,CASSSPRGVRKTQYF,TGTGCCAGCAGCTCCCCGAGGGGCGTGCGGAAGACCCAGTACTTC
TRBV6-1,NA,TRBJ1-2,few,CASSELWQANYGYTF,TGTGCCAGCAGTGAATTGTGGCAGGCAAACTATGGCTACACCTTC
TRBV5-1,TRBD2,TRBJ2-7,NA,CASSPILSGGYYEQYF,TGCGCCAGCAGCCCCATCCTTAGCGGGGGTTATTACGAGCAGTACTTC
TRBV7-2,NA,TRBJ2-7,few,CASSLVGPQYF,TGTGCCAGCAGCTTAGTTGGGCCCCAGTACTTC
TRBV5-1,TRBD2,TRBJ2-3,NA,CASRSGGSRSTDTQYF,TGCGCCAGCAGAAGCGGGGGCTCACGAAGCACAGATACGCAGTATTTT
TRBV6-2/TRBV6-3,TRBD2,TRBJ2-7,few,CASSSGLAGVYEQYF,TGTGCCAGCAGTTCAGGACTAGCGGGAGTCTACGAGCAGTACTTC
TRBV7-7,TRBD1,TRBJ2-1,NA,CASSLVATGAGNEQFF,TGTGCCAGCAGCTTAGTTGCGACAGGGGCCGGCAATGAGCAGTTCTTC
TRBV10-3,NA,TRBJ1-6,NA,CAISESGSASPLHF,TGTGCCATCAGTGAGTCTGGCTCGGCTTCACCCCTCCACTTT
TRBV24-1,NA,TRBJ2-1,many,CATSDLQGPNNEQFF,TGTGCCACCAGTGATTTGCAGGGGCCGAACAATGAGCAGTTCTTC
TRBV25-1,TRBD1,TRBJ1-6,few,CASRPHSRGSSPLHF,TGTGCCAGCAGGCCCCATTCCAGGGGGAGTTCACCCCTCCACTTT
TRBV4-3,TRBD2,TRBJ2-7,NA,CASSRVTSDSYEQYF,TGCGCCAGCAGCCGGGTAACTAGCGACTCCTACGAGCAGTACTTC
TRBV12-3/TRBV12-4,NA,TRBJ2-7,many,CASSLTTGNNEQYF,TGTGCCAGCAGTCTTACTACAGGGAACAACGAGCAGTACTTC